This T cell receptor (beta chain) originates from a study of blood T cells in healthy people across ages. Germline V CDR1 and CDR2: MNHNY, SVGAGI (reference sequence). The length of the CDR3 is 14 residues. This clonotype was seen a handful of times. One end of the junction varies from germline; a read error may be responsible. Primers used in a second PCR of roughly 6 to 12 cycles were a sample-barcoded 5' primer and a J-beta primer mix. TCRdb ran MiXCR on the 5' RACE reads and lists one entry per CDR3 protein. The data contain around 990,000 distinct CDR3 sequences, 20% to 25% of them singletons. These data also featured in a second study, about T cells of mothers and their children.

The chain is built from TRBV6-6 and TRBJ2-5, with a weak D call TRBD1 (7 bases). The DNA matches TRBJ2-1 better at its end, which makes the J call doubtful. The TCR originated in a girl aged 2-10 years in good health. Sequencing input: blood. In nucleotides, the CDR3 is TGTGCCAGCAGTGACTCGACAGGGAGGAATGAGCAGTTCTTC. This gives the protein CASSDSTGRNEQFF.